This TCR beta chain comes out of a study of blood T cell repertoires in COVID-19 (dated by TCRdb to about 2020). About the study as a whole: Samples from collaborators originated in the United States, Italy and Spain and spanned both the acute and convalescent phases of COVID-19. The dataset comprised deeply sampled blood TCRbeta repertoires from subjects exposed to, actively infected with, or recovered from COVID-19. Samples were obtained from the ongoing ImmuneRACE study (first 160 participants) and from 1,200 or so subjects provided by 6 global collaborators. The sample metadata nearly always contained a de-identified subject ID, COVID-19 status, age in years and sex. HLA class I and class II types, where available, came from metadata supplied by the sample provider rather than from assay-based typing. The repertoires were released in a freely available public database intended as a resource for research on the immune response to SARS-CoV-2. The material from the prospective study consisted of cDNA or gDNA derived from T cells, B-cell-depleted T cells, or PBMCs.

TCRbeta CDR3 regions were amplified from genomic DNA using the immunoSEQ Assay, a bias-controlled multiplex PCR. The original pipeline was this. Nucleated cell counts per sample were estimated from amplification of reference gene primers within the assay. To quantify the absolute abundance of each unique TCRbeta CDR3 rearrangement, sequence reads were collapsed and filtered. For each sample, productive Simpson clonality was calculated as the square root of Simpson's diversity index across productive rearrangements. TCRdb obtained this table from immuneACCESS and retained in-frame rearrangements with V and J assigned. These tables miss some clones; where compared with another copy, unresolved V genes account for less than half of the shortfall, and the remainder is unexplained. The D gene and trimming were derived from the DNA, and the V and J assignments and clone size from that table. The sample table holds under 200,000 clones, of which approximately 89% were seen once. The biggest ten clones account for 2% to 3% of the sample.

In this sample, this clone turned up once. This receptor's antigen is unknown. No clone much larger than this one lies a single base away; base qualities are absent. Study-level results and caveats: How much clinical and demographic metadata was included differed by source and by participant, and the metadata was provided uncurated.

Each collaborating institution followed its own protocols to collect whole blood in K2EDTA tubes. For TCRbeta analysis, collaborator samples were shipped as frozen whole blood, as isolated PBMCs, or as DNA extracted from either sample type. The cysteine opens and the phenylalanine closes a CDR3 of 18 amino acids. The entry retains the CDR3 DNA only, 54 bases that are in frame from base 1. The chain was built from TRBV21-1 and TRBJ2-2; the table's D gene call, TRBD1, was not cross checked with the DNA. TRBV21-1 has pseudogene status. The clonotype comes from a middle-aged man with active or convalescent COVID-19. What was sequenced was peripheral blood. CDR3 protein: CASSKPGAGGVLHGELFF. The nucleotide sequence is given as TGTGCCAGCAGCAAGCCAGGGGCAGGGGGCGTTTTACACGGGGAGCTGTTTTTT.